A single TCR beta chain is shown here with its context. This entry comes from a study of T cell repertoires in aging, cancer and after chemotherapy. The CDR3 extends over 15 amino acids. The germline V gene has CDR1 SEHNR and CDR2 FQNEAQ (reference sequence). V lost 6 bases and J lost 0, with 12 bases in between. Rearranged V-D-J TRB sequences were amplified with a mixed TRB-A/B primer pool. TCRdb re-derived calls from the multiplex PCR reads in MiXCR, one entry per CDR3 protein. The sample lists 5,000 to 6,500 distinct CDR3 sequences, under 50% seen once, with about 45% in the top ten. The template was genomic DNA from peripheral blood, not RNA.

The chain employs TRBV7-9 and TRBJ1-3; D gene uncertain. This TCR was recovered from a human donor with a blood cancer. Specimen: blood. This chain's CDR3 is CASRPTPFSGNTIYF. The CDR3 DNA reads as TGTGCCAGCAGACCGACTCCTTTCTCTGGAAACACCATATATTTT.